This TCR beta chain was retrieved from a study of beta chain features in type 1 diabetes. Study results and limitations: All four CD4+ subsets from Type 1 diabetes patients carried moderately but significantly shorter TCRB CDR3s.

V lost 4 bases and J lost 0, with 14 bases in between. The germline V gene encodes CDR1 SGDLS and CDR2 YYNGEE. There are 15 residues in the CDR3. Only a few counts were recorded for this clone. Its antigen is still unknown. Within the sample, other DNA sequences also encode this same CDR3. Sequenced material consisted of expressed TCRB transcripts (all of the isolated RNA was reverse transcribed). The data were produced by immunoSEQ multiplex PCR, yet TCRdb's version contains in-frame clones alone and is incomplete. The sample holds roughly 340,000 clones, roughly 12% seen once. The sequencing sample was made of naive CD4+ T cells from blood. The sequence was collected from a woman aged 18 to 35 with type 1 diabetes. V usage is TRBV9 and J usage is TRBJ2-7; a possible D gene is TRBD2 (6 bases). The CDR3: CASSRTSGSSYEQYF. CDR3 bases: TGTGCCAGCAGCCGAACAAGCGGGTCCTCCTACGAGCAGTACTTC.